These 21 T cell receptor beta chains came from one sample sequenced in a study of post-analysis software for immune sequencing data. Their antigens remain unidentified. Unique molecular identifiers were present in the TCR beta cDNA libraries. TCRdb independently ran MiXCR on the PCR reads; one entry per CDR3 protein. The table shows hundreds of thousands of distinct CDR3 sequences, with around 27% occurring only once. Findings and limits, study-wide: TRBV5-6, TRBV5-1 and TRBV20-1 belonged to a set of roughly 5 TRBV segments that were more frequent in patients than controls.

The sample was blood. The receptors here all came from a girl aged 5-17 years with multiple sclerosis.

This clonotype showed up many times. V gene TRBV6-6 combines with J gene TRBJ2-5; possible D gene TRBD1, 6 bases. V was trimmed by 2 bases and J by 2 bases, leaving 9 bases between them. The CDR3 length is 14 residues. The germline V gene has CDR1 MNHNY and CDR2 SVGAGI (reference sequence). The CDR3 spells CASSYPGAQETQYF. CDR3 bases: TGTGCCAGCAGTTACCCAGGGGCTCAAGAGACCCAGTACTTC.

The chain uses TRBV5-1 and TRBJ1-5, with no clear D. Trimming took 4 bases from V and 6 from J, leaving 17 bases between them. CDR1 is SGHRS, CDR2 YFSETQ, per germline. This CDR3 has 15 residues. Written as DNA, the CDR3 is TGCGCCAGCAGCCCGGACGGGATTTCTGTTCAGCCCCAGCATTTT. Residues: CASSPDGISVQPQHF.

This clonotype was counted between two and nine times. V usage is TRBV12-3 or TRBV12-4 and J usage is TRBJ2-1; possibly TRBD2 for D (5 bases). The CDR3 is 17 residues long. V lost 3 bases and J lost 0, with 15 bases in between. The CDR3 is CASSLVRAAISYNEQFF. The CDR3 DNA reads TGTGCCAGCAGTTTGGTGCGGGCGGCGATCTCCTACAATGAGCAGTTCTTC.

The V gene is TRBV6-5, the J gene TRBJ1-5; TRBD1 matches 7 bases. The CDR3 runs 15 residues. V was pared by 6 bases and J by 6 bases, with 11 bases of the junction left unmatched. Germline V CDR1 and CDR2: MNHEY, SVGAGI. DNA for the CDR3: TGTGCCAGCAGATCGTACAGGGGAGCGAGTCAGCCCCAGCATTTT. It is translated as CASRSYRGASQPQHF.

The CDR3 DNA is TGTGCCAGCAGGCGCAGAGACACAGATACGCAGTATTTT. Its protein is CASRRRDTDTQYF. This chain joins TRBV27 and TRBJ2-3; D is undetermined. The V gene's germline CDR1 is MNHEY and CDR2 SMNVEV (reference sequence). The germline V and J ends were trimmed by 6 bases and 2 bases, with 9 bases remaining between them. The CDR3 runs to 13 residues.

This rearrangement joins TRBV7-2 to TRBJ1-5, with D perhaps TRBD1 (5 bases). This CDR3 comprises 15 residues. Trimming removed 1 base at V and 7 bases at J, with 14 bases between. Per the germline V gene, CDR1 is SGHTA and CDR2 is FQGNSA. CDR3 nucleotide sequence: TGTGCCAGCAGCTTAGGGGCAGGGCTGGGACAGCCCCAGCATTTT. Its protein is CASSLGAGLGQPQHF.

The J gene is TRBJ2-1, the V gene TRBV5-1; 12 nucleotides line up with TRBD1. Germline values: CDR1 SGHRS, CDR2 YFSETQ. There are 17 residues in the CDR3. The V segment lost 1 base and the J segment 8 bases; nucleotides outside the gene matches: 10. This CDR3 reads CASSLLEGDRGQDEQFF. The CDR3 DNA follows: TGCGCCAGCAGCTTGTTAGAGGGGGACAGGGGGCAAGATGAGCAGTTCTTC.

This clonotype was seen more than once but under ten times. The chain is built from TRBV3-1 and TRBJ2-1; the D is unclear. CDR3 length equals 16 residues. The ends were cut back, 2 bases at V and 0 bases at J, with 11 bases in the middle. Looked up from germline, CDR1 is LGHDT and CDR2 is YNNKEL (reference sequence). CDR3 coding DNA: TGTGCCAGCAGCCAATATCGCGGAAGCTCCTACAATGAGCAGTTCTTC. Its protein is CASSQYRGSSYNEQFF.

The chain is built from TRBV28 and TRBJ2-7; D is unclear. The germline gives CDR1 MDHEN, CDR2 SYDVKM. Trimming pared 2 bases from V and 4 bases from J, leaving 12 bases between. The CDR3 consists of 14 residues. The CDR3 spells CASSLPRRAYEQYF. The CDR3 DNA reads TGTGCCAGCAGTTTACCTCGCCGGGCGTACGAGCAGTACTTC.

The genes are TRBV29-1 and TRBJ2-7, with no clear D. The J call may be mistaken, given a closer DNA end match to TRBJ2-5. The CDR3 runs to 15 residues. The germline V gene encodes CDR1 SQVTM and CDR2 ANQGSEA. The CDR3 sequence: CSVEVGEVSGETQYF. CDR3 sequence (DNA): TGCAGCGTTGAAGTGGGCGAAGTTAGTGGAGAGACCCAGTACTTC.

The table lists this clonotype with a few counts. The V gene is TRBV7-2, the J gene TRBJ2-7; D not certain. CDR1 is SGHTA, CDR2 FQGNSA, per germline. Trimming cost V 5 bases and J 0 bases, with 11 bases left between them. This CDR3 is built from 14 residues. CDR3 DNA: TGTGCCAGCAGCCACCCCCAGGCCTCCTACGAGCAGTACTTC. Amino acids: CASSHPQASYEQYF.

V and J are TRBV5-1 and TRBJ1-5; D may be TRBD1 (5 bases). Trimming took 0 bases from V and 0 from J, leaving 13 bases between them. The CDR3 length is 17 residues. Germline assignment: CDR1 SGHRS and CDR2 YFSETQ. The CDR3 protein is CASSLGAGTHSNQPQHF. The CDR3 region has the DNA TGCGCCAGCAGCTTGGGGGCCGGGACTCATAGCAATCAGCCCCAGCATTTT. Together with reference TRBV5-1 and TRBJ1-5, the CDR3 gives the full variable domain: KAGVTQTPRYLIKTRGQQVTLSCSPISGHRSVSWYQQTPGQGLQFLFEYFSETQRNKGNFPGRFSGRQFSNSRSEMNVSTLELGDSALYLCASSLGAGTHSNQPQHFGDGTRLSIL.

This clonotype was observed a few times. This chain uses TRBV2 with TRBJ2-5, with D tentatively TRBD1 or TRBD2 (5 bases each). V was clipped by 10 bases and J by 2 bases, with 23 bases between them. This CDR3 spans 16 amino acids. Germline values: CDR1 SNHLY, CDR2 FYNNEI. For the CDR3, the DNA is TGTGCCACTAACGGGCCGGGGCCACTTACGCAAGAGACCCAGTACTTC. Amino acids: CATNGPGPLTQETQYF.

The gene calls are TRBV6-2 or TRBV6-3 and TRBJ1-5; D gene uncertain. From germline, CDR1 is MNHEY and CDR2 SVGEGT. The CDR3 has 15 residues. The ends were cut back, 3 bases at V and 10 bases at J, with 19 bases in the middle. CDR3: CASSYEVSTLAPQHF. CDR3 nucleotides: TGTGCCAGCAGTTATGAAGTTTCGACATTGGCCCCCCAGCATTTT.

The V call is TRBV4-1, the J call TRBJ1-2, with a possible D match to TRBD1 (5 bases). Trimming took off 0 bases at V and 0 bases at J, with 8 bases between the two ends. Germline values: CDR1 MGHRA, CDR2 YSYEKL. This CDR3 spans 15 amino acids. Here the CDR3 reads CASSQDDSTNYGYTF. The CDR3 DNA is TGCGCCAGCAGCCAAGATGACAGTACTAACTATGGCTACACCTTC.

The rearrangement links TRBV6-1 to TRBJ2-4, with 8 nucleotides matching TRBD1. The tail of the sequence fits TRBJ2-7 better, so the J call may be wrong. The CDR3 is 16 residues long. Per the germline V gene, CDR1 is MNHNS and CDR2 is SASEGT. The CDR3 DNA sequence: TGTGCCAGCAGTCCAAAAAGGACAGGGTTATTGCTCGAGCAGTACTTC. Translated: CASSPKRTGLLLEQYF.

This clonotype was seen more than once but under ten times. V is TRBV11-2 and J is TRBJ2-5, with 7 bases fitting TRBD1. The CDR3 has 15 residues. Trimming took 5 bases from V and 1 from J; bases not matched to a gene: 7. Per the germline V gene, CDR1 is SGHAT and CDR2 is FQNNGV. The CDR3 DNA sequence: TGTGCCAGCAGCGCAGGGGGACCTTCCCAAGAGACCCAGTACTTC. Translation gives CASSAGGPSQETQYF.

This clonotype was recorded a few times. The rearrangement joins TRBV28 to TRBJ1-6; D gene uncertain. The CDR3 totals 13 residues. Trimming removed 4 bases at V and 7 bases at J, with 8 bases between. Germline values: CDR1 MDHEN, CDR2 SYDVKM. The CDR3 DNA reads as TGTGCCAGCAGTTCGACTAGAAATTCACCCCTCCACTTT. Translating it yields CASSSTRNSPLHF.

This sequence joins TRBV5-1 and TRBJ1-5; tentative D call: TRBD1 (6 bases). The CDR3 has 18 amino acids. From germline, CDR1 is SGHRS and CDR2 YFSETQ. Trimming pared 1 base from V and 3 bases from J, leaving 20 bases between. The CDR3 DNA reads TGCGCCAGCAGCTTGAAGGGCCAAGGACAGTCCCACAATCAGCCCCAGCATTTT. It is translated as CASSLKGQGQSHNQPQHF.

The rearrangement uses TRBV15 and TRBJ2-1; D not certain. Judging by the DNA end, TRBJ2-7 fits better; the J call may be wrong. This CDR3 spans 15 amino acids. CDR1 LNHNV and CDR2 YYDKDF come from the germline V gene (reference sequence). Here the CDR3 reads CATSRDLSVGNEQYF. The CDR3 DNA sequence: TGTGCCACCAGCAGAGATTTAAGCGTCGGAAATGAGCAGTACTTC.

A few counts support this clonotype. The CDR3: CASSPLGGPNQPQHF. CDR3 bases: TGTGCCAGCAGCCCGTTAGGGGGACCCAATCAGCCCCAGCATTTT. The chain is built from TRBV5-5 and TRBJ1-5; tentative D call: TRBD1 (6 bases). This CDR3 is 15 amino acids long. Trimming pared 4 bases from V and 3 bases from J, leaving 14 bases between. CDR1 is SGHKS and CDR2 is YYEKEE in the germline V gene (reference sequence). The full variable domain, rest sourced from reference TRBV5-5 and TRBJ1-5, is DAGVTQSPTHLIKTRGQQVTLRCSPISGHKSVSWYQQVLGQGPQFIFQYYEKEERGRGNFPDRFSARQFPNYSSELNVNALLLGDSALYLCASSPLGGPNQPQHFGDGTRLSIL.